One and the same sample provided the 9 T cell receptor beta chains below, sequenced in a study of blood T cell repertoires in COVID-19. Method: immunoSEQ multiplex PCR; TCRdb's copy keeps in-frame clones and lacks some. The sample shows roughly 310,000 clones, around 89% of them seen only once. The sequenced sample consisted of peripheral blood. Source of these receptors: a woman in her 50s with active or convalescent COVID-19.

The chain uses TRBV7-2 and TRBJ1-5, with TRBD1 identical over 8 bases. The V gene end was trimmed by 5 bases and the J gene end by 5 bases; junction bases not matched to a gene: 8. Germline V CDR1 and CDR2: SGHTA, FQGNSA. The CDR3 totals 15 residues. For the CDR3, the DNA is TGTGCCAGCAGCCCGGGGGACAGGAGTTATCAGCCCCAGCATTTT. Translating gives CASSPGDRSYQPQHF.

The CDR3 protein is CATTGGMNTGELFF. DNA of the CDR3: TGTGCCACGACAGGGGGGATGAACACCGGGGAGCTGTTTTTT. This chain uses TRBV6-5 with TRBJ2-2; 9 nucleotides agree with TRBD1. The junction had 4 bases not matched to a gene; V was cut back by 10 bases and J by 1 base. This CDR3 spans 14 amino acids. Looked up from germline, CDR1 is MNHEY and CDR2 is SVGAGI.

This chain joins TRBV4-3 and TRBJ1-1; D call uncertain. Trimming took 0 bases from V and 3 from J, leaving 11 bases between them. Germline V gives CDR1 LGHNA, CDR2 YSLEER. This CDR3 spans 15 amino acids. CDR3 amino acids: CASSQDVRTYTEAFF. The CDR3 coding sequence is TGCGCCAGCAGCCAAGATGTGAGGACTTACACTGAAGCTTTCTTT.

The CDR3 DNA reads as TGCGCCAGCAGCTTTGGCCCAACAGGGGGCGCTGGAAACACCATATATTTT. This sequence encodes CASSFGPTGGAGNTIYF. V is TRBV5-1 and J is TRBJ1-3; 9 bases are a match to TRBD1. The V gene's germline CDR1 is SGHRS and CDR2 YFSETQ. There are 17 residues in the CDR3. Trimming took 2 bases from V and 2 from J; bases not matched to a gene: 8.

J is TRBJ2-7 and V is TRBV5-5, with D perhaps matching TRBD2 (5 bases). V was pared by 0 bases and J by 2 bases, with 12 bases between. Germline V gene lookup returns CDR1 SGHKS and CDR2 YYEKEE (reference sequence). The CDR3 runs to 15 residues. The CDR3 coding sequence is TGTGCCAGCAGCTTGGAAGGGAAGAGGGCCTACGAGCAGTACTTC. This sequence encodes CASSLEGKRAYEQYF.

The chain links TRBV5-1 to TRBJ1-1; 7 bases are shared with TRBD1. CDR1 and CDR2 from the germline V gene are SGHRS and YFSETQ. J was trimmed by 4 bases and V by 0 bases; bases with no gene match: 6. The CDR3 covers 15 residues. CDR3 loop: CASSLVEGQSTEAFF. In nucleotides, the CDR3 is TGCGCCAGCAGCTTGGTCGAGGGACAGAGCACTGAAGCTTTCTTT.

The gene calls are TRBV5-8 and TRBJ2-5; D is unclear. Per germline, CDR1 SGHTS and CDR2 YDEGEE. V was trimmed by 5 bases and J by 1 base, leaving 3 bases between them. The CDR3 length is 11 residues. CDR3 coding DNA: TGTGCCAGCAGACTCCAAGAGACCCAGTACTTC. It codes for CASRLQETQYF.

CDR3 in amino acids: CASRQPGRLAGGELFF. The CDR3 nucleotides read TGTGCCAGCAGGCAACCCGGGAGGCTAGCAGGCGGGGAGCTGTTTTTT. This chain connects TRBV11-2 to TRBJ2-2; 7 bases agree with TRBD2. This CDR3 is built from 16 residues. V was pared by 6 bases and J by 7 bases, with 14 bases of the junction left unmatched. Per germline, CDR1 SGHAT and CDR2 FQNNGV.

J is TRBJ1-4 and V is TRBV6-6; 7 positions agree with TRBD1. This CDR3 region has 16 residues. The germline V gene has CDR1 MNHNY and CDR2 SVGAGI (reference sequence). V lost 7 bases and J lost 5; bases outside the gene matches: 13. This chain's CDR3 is CASMAPRWTGNEKLFF. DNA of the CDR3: TGTGCCAGCATGGCCCCCCGGTGGACAGGAAATGAAAAACTGTTTTTT.